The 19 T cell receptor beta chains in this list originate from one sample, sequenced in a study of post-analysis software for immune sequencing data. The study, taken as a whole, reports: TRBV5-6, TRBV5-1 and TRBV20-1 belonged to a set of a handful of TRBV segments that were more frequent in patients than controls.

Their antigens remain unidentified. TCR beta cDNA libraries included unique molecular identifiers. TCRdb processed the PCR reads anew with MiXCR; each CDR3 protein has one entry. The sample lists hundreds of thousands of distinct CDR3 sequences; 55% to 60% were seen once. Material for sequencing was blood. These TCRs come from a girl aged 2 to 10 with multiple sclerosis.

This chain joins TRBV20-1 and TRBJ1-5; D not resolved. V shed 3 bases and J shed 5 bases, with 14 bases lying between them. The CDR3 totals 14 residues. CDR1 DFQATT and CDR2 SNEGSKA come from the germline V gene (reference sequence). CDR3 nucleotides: TGCAGTGCTAGCCCGGGTCGTGAGGATCAGCCCCAGCATTTT. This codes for CSASPGREDQPQHF.

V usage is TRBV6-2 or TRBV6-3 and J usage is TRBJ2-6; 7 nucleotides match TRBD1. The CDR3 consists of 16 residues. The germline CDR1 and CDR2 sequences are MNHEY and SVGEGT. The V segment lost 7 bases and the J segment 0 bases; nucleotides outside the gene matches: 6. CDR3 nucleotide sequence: TGTGCCAGCATTAGACAGGGAAGCTCTGGGGCCAACGTCCTGACTTTC. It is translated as CASIRQGSSGANVLTF.

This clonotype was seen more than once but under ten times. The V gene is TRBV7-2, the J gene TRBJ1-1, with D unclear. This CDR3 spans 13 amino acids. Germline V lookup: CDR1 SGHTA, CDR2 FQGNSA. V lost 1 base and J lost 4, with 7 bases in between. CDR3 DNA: TGTGCCAGCAGCTTAGGGAGTATCACTGAAGCTTTCTTT. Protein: CASSLGSITEAFF.

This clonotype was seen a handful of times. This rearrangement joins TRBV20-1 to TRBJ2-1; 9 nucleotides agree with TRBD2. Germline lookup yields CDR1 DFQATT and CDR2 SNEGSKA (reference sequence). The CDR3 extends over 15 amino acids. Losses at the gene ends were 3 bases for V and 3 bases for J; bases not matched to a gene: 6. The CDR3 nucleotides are TGCAGTGCTAGGGGACTAGCAGGAGGCTACAATGAGCAGTTCTTC. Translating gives CSARGLAGGYNEQFF.

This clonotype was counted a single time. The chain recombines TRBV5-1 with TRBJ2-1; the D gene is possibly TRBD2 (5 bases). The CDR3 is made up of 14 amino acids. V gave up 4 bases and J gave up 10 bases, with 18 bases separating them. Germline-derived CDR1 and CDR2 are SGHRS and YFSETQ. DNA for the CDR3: TGCGCCAGCAGCCAAATGGACTGGACGACGGAGCAGTTCTTC. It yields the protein CASSQMDWTTEQFF.

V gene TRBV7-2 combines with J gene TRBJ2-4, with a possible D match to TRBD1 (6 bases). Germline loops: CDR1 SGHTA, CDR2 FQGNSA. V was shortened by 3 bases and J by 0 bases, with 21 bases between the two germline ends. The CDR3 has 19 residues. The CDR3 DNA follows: TGTGCCAGCAGCTTTGTCTCCCCGCCGGGACACATAGCCAAAAACATTCAGTACTTC. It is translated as CASSFVSPPGHIAKNIQYF. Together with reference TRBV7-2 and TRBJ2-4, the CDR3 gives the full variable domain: GAGVSQSPSNKVTEKGKDVELRCDPISGHTALYWYRQSLGQGLEFLIYFQGNSAPDKSGLPSDRFSAERTGGSVSTLTIQRTQQEDSAVYLCASSFVSPPGHIAKNIQYFGAGTRLSVL.

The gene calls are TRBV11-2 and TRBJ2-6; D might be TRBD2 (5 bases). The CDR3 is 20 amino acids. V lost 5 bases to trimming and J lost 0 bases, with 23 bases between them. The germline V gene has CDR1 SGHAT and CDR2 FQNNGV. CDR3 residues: CASSQRPGVRSNSGANVLTF. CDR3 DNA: TGTGCCAGCAGCCAGCGGCCCGGGGTCAGGTCGAACTCTGGGGCCAACGTCCTGACTTTC.

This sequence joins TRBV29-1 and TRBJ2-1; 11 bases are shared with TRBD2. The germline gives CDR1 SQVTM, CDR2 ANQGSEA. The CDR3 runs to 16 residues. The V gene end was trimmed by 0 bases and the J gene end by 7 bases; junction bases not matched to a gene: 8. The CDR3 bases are TGCAGCGTTGAAGACCCCCCTAGCGGGAGGCCGAATGAGCAGTTCTTC. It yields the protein CSVEDPPSGRPNEQFF.

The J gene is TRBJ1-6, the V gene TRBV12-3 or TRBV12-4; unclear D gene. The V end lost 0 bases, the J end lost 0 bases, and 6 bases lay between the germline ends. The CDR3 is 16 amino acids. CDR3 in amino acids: CASSLAQSSYNSPLHF. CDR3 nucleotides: TGTGCCAGCAGTTTAGCGCAGAGCTCCTATAATTCACCCCTCCACTTT.

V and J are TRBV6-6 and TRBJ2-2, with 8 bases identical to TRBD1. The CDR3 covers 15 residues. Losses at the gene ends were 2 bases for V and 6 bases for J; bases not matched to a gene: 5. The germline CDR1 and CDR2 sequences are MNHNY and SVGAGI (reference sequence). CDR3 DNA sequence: TGTGCCAGCAGTTACCCCAAACAGGGGGCCGGGGAGCTGTTTTTT. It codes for CASSYPKQGAGELFF.

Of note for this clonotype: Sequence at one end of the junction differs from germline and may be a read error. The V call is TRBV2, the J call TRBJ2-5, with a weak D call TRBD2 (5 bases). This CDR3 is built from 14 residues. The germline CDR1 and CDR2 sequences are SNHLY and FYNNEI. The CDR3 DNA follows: TGTGCCAGCAGGGAAGGGAGCCTCAACAATGAGCAGTACTTC. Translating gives CASREGSLNNEQYF.

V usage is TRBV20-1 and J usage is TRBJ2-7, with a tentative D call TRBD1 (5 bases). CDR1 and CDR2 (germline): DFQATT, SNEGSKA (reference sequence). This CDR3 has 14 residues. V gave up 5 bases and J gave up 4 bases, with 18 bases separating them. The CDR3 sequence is CSALTRQTLYEQYF. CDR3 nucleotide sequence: TGCAGTGCTTTAACCCGACAGACACTTTACGAGCAGTACTTC.

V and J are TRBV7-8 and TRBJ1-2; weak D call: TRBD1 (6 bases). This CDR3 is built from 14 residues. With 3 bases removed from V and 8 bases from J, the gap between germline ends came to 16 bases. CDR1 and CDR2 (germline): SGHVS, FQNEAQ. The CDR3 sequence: CASSLGHRSKGYTF. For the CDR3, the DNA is TGTGCCAGCAGCTTGGGACATCGATCCAAGGGCTACACCTTC.

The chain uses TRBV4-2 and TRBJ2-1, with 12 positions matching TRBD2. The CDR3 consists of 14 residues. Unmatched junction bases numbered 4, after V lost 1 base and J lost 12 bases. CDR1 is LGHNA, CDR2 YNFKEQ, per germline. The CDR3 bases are TGTGCCAGCAGCCAAGGGACTAGCGGGGTTGGGCAGTTCTTC. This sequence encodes CASSQGTSGVGQFF.

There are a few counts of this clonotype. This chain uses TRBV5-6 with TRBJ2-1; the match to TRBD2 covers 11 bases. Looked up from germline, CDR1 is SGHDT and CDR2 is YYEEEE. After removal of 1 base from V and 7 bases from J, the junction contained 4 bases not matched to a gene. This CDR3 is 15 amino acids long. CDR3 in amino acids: CASSLLSSGGNEQFF. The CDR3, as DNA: TGTGCCAGCAGCTTGCTGTCTAGCGGGGGGAATGAGCAGTTCTTC.

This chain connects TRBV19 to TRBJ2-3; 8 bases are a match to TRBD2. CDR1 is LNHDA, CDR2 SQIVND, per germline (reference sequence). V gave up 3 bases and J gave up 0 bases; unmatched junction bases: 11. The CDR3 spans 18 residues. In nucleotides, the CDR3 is TGTGCCAGTAGTATTGCAAGCGGGAGCACCCTAAGCACAGATACGCAGTATTTT. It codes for CASSIASGSTLSTDTQYF.

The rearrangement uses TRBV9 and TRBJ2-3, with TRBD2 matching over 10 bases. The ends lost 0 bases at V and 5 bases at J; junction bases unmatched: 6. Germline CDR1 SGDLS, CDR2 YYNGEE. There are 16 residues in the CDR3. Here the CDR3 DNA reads TGTGCCAGCAGCGTAGGGCTAGCGGGAGCTGGAGATACGCAGTATTTT. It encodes CASSVGLAGAGDTQYF.

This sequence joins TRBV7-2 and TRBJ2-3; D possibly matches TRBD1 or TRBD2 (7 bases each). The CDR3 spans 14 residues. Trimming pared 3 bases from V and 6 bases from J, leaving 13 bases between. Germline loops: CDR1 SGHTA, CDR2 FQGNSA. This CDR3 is CASSFRQGGDTQYF. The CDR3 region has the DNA TGTGCCAGCAGCTTTCGACAGGGAGGGGATACGCAGTATTTT.

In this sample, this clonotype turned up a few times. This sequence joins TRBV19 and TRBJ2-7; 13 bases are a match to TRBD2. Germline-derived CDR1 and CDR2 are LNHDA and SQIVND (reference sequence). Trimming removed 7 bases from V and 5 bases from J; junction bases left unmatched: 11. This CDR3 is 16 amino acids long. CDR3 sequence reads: CASNSGLAGPLHEQYF. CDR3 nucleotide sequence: TGTGCCAGTAACTCGGGACTAGCGGGACCTCTCCACGAGCAGTACTTC.